This T cell receptor (beta chain) was recorded in a study of shared T cell receptors in the human thymus. TCRdb keeps only in-frame clones here, not all; method: immunoSEQ multiplex PCR. The data show 640,000 or so clones, with about 90% seen just once and over 0.008% held by the top ten. Trimming took 1 base from V and 6 from J, leaving 7 bases between them. This CDR3 comprises 12 residues. CDR1 and CDR2 (germline): LGHNA, YSLEER. The same specimen was also included in a second study, on human thymus T cells.

The sequence was obtained from a boy younger than two with a congenital heart defect. The rearrangement links TRBV4-3 to TRBJ2-7; D is undetermined. Input material: thymocytes. CDR3 sequence reads: CASSQGAAEQYF. The CDR3 bases are TGCGCCAGCAGCCAAGGGGCAGCCGAGCAGTACTTC.